Included here is one TCR beta chain sequence, with context. The antigen is not known. The sample belongs to a study of liver allograft versus peripheral blood T cells. Study-wide context: What was compared were the T cell receptor repertoires in transplanted livers and those in the peripheral blood of recipients.

Overall study findings and caveats: Intra-allograft T cell receptor repertoires in the liver reportedly differed from peripheral blood repertoires.

This CDR3 region has 13 residues. Trimming took off 5 bases at V and 2 bases at J, with 9 bases between the two ends. Germline V gives CDR1 SEHNR, CDR2 FQNEAQ (reference sequence). TCRdb analysed the reads with MiXCR anew, one entry per CDR3 protein. Of around 8,600 distinct CDR3 sequences detected, 15% to 20% appear once; the ten largest clones hold roughly 26%. This sequence was found in a human patient who had a liver transplant. Some T cells may be graft donor cells. J is TRBJ1-2 and V is TRBV7-9; D gene ambiguous. The CDR3 reads CASSRETNYGYTF. DNA for the CDR3: TGTGCCAGCAGCAGGGAAACAAACTATGGCTACACCTTC.